This is a list of T cell receptor beta chains from one sample in a study of CD8 T cells in ankylosing spondylitis. TCRdb re-analysed the 5' RACE reads in MiXCR, keeping a single row per CDR3 protein. The sample holds approximately 540,000 distinct CDR3 sequences, about 12% seen once. The sample taken for sequencing was blood, either unsorted or a sorted T cell fraction (not recorded which). All receptors derive from a male donor with ankylosing spondylitis. Each CDR3 is given with its conserved first and last residue. The order of the fields is D gene, J gene, V gene, clone size, CDR3 length, CDR3 protein, CDR3 DNA. A D gene is named only where the DNA matches it firmly. Some rows have no size entry. The others give once, few or many, or a class for an expanded clone.

TRBD2,TRBJ2-1,TRBV6-1,-,13,CANRREGRNEQFF,TGTGCCAACAGGCGGGAGGGCCGTAATGAGCAGTTCTTC
-,TRBJ1-6,TRBV7-9,-,12,CASSSEASPLHF,TGTGCCAGCAGCTCCGAGGCTTCGCCCCTCCACTTT
TRBD1,TRBJ2-2,TRBV14,-,18,CASSQSRDRKPGTGELFF,TGTGCCAGCAGCCAGTCCCGGGACAGGAAACCTGGGACCGGGGAGCTGTTTTTT
-,TRBJ1-6,TRBV3-1,few,12,CASSLGGTPLHF,TGTGCCAGCAGCCTGGGGGGTACACCCCTCCACTTT
-,TRBJ2-1,TRBV30,many,12,CAWSLGSVEQFF,TGTGCCTGGAGTCTGGGCTCGGTTGAGCAGTTCTTC
TRBD1,TRBJ2-1,TRBV11-2,-,17,CASSLEDLGQGWNEQFF,TGTGCCAGCAGCTTAGAGGATCTAGGACAGGGTTGGAATGAGCAGTTCTTC
TRBD2,TRBJ2-1,TRBV4-1,many,15,CASSPGYRGGNEQFF,TGCGCCAGCAGCCCGGGATACCGGGGGGGGAATGAGCAGTTCTTC
TRBD2,TRBJ2-1,TRBV2,-,16,CASSYRATSARDEQFF,TGTGCCAGCAGCTATCGCGCGACTAGCGCCCGGGATGAGCAGTTCTTC
-,TRBJ1-4,TRBV4-1,many,15,CASSTRGGVGEKLFF,TGCGCCAGCAGTACTCGAGGGGGAGTCGGAGAAAAACTGTTTTTT
TRBD1,TRBJ1-2,TRBV25-1,-,16,CASSVGGTGGNYGYTF,TGTGCCAGCAGTGTAGGGGGCACAGGGGGTAACTATGGCTACACCTTC
-,TRBJ2-7,TRBV5-6,-,14,CASSLQLNHYEQYF,TGTGCCAGCAGCTTGCAGTTGAATCACTACGAGCAGTACTTC
-,TRBJ2-7,TRBV20-1,-,12,CSVQGGPWEQYF,TGCAGTGTACAAGGAGGGCCGTGGGAGCAGTACTTC
-,TRBJ1-5,TRBV2,-,14,CASSEEGPDQPQHF,TGTGCCAGCAGTGAAGAGGGGCCTGATCAGCCCCAGCATTTT
-,TRBJ2-1,TRBV29-1,-,16,CSVEFGLGGFGTEQFF,TGCAGCGTTGAATTCGGATTGGGGGGCTTTGGAACTGAGCAGTTCTTC
-,TRBJ1-2,TRBV11-2,many,13,CASRPTYNYGYTF,TGTGCCAGCAGACCTACGTATAACTATGGCTACACCTTC
-,TRBJ1-3,TRBV7-9,many,15,CASSLTSGSGNTIYF,TGTGCCAGCAGCTTAACATCAGGGTCCGGAAACACCATATATTTT
TRBD2,TRBJ2-2,TRBV5-1,-,15,CASSLGTSGNGELFF,TGCGCCAGCAGCCTGGGGACTAGCGGGAACGGGGAGCTGTTTTTT
-,TRBJ2-3,TRBV3-1,many,15,CASRQTRGSTDTQYF,TGTGCCAGCAGACAGACTAGAGGGAGCACAGATACGCAGTATTTT
-,TRBJ2-1,TRBV14,-,14,CASSKDGGRNEQFF,TGTGCCAGCAGCAAAGACGGGGGGCGGAATGAGCAGTTCTTC
TRBD2,TRBJ2-1,TRBV7-9,-,15,CASRFTGTILNEQFF,TGTGCCAGTAGGTTCACCGGGACTATTCTGAATGAGCAGTTCTTC
-,TRBJ1-5,TRBV24-1,many,14,CATSGVGSNQPQHF,TGTGCCACCAGTGGTGTGGGGAGCAATCAGCCCCAGCATTTT
TRBD1,TRBJ2-3,TRBV15,few,16,CATSRDLGGYTDTQYF,TGTGCCACCAGCAGAGATTTAGGGGGCTACACAGATACGCAGTATTTT
TRBD2,TRBJ2-1,TRBV12-3/TRBV12-4,-,16,CASSLEELADHNEQFF,TGTGCCAGCAGTTTAGAAGAACTAGCGGACCACAATGAGCAGTTCTTC
-,TRBJ1-6,TRBV6-5,-,13,CASSPRLIGTLHF,TGTGCCAGCAGTCCTCGACTGATCGGGACCCTCCACTTT
-,TRBJ2-7,TRBV7-6,-,15,CASSPPTVVSYEQYF,TGTGCCAGCAGCCCCCCGACTGTGGTCTCCTACGAGCAGTACTTC
-,TRBJ1-4,TRBV12-3/TRBV12-4,-,14,CASSLEGINEKLFF,TGTGCCAGCAGTTTAGAGGGGATTAATGAAAAACTGTTTTTT
TRBD1,TRBJ2-1,TRBV5-1,-,15,CASSSTGTHYNEQFF,TGCGCCAGCAGCTCGACAGGGACGCACTACAATGAGCAGTTCTTC
TRBD1,TRBJ1-5,TRBV9,-,15,CASSAGDRVDQPQHF,TGTGCCAGCAGCGCCGGCGACAGGGTGGATCAGCCCCAGCATTTT
-,TRBJ1-2,TRBV20-1,few,12,CSARSKHYGYTF,TGCAGTGCTAGGTCTAAACACTATGGCTACACCTTC
-,TRBJ2-7,TRBV7-2,few,13,CASSLALPYEQYF,TGTGCCAGCAGCTTAGCGCTGCCCTACGAGCAGTACTTC
-,TRBJ2-2,TRBV5-1,many,15,CASSLNRPDPGELFF,TGCGCCAGCAGCTTAAACAGGCCCGACCCCGGGGAGCTGTTTTTT
TRBD2,TRBJ2-5,TRBV7-8,few,16,CASSPLSGRARETQYF,TGTGCCAGCAGCCCCCTTAGCGGGAGGGCCCGAGAGACCCAGTACTTC
-,TRBJ2-5,TRBV11-2,-,11,CASSTQWTQYF,TGTGCCAGCAGCACCCAGTGGACCCAGTACTTC
-,TRBJ2-1,TRBV11-1,-,12,CASSSPYYEQFF,TGTGCCAGCAGTAGCCCCTATTATGAGCAGTTCTTC
-,TRBJ1-2,TRBV3-1,few,14,CASSQLGGDNGYTF,TGTGCCAGCAGCCAACTGGGAGGGGACAATGGCTACACCTTC
-,TRBJ2-5,TRBV5-1,-,16,CASSLDGVGLIETQYF,TGCGCCAGCAGCTTGGACGGGGTTGGGTTGATAGAGACCCAGTACTTC